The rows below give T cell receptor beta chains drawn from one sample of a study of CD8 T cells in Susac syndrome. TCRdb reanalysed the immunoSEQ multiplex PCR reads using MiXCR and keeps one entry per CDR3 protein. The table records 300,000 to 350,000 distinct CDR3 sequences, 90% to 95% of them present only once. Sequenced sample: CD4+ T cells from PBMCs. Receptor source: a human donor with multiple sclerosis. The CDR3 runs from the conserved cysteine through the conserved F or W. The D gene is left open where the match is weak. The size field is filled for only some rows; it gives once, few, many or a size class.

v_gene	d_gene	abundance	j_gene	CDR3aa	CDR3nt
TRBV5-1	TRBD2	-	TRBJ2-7	CASSLTTSGRSEQYF	TGCGCCAGCAGCCTGACGACTAGCGGGAGAAGTGAGCAGTACTTC
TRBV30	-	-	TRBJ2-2	CAWSEESLRTGELFF	TGTGCCTGGAGTGAAGAATCCCTCAGGACCGGGGAGCTGTTTTTT
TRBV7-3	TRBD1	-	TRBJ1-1	CASSLTGGKTEAFF	TGTGCCAGCAGCCTTACAGGGGGAAAAACTGAAGCTTTCTTT
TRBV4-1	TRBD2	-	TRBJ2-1	CASSRRLAANEQFF	TGCGCCAGCAGCCGTAGACTAGCGGCCAATGAGCAGTTCTTC
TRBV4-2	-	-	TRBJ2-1	CASSQAPGLGYNEQFF	TGTGCCAGCAGCCAAGCTCCGGGCCTTGGGTACAATGAGCAGTTCTTC
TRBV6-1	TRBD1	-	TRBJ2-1	CASSSDRTGISYNEQFF	TGTGCCAGCAGCTCCGATCGGACAGGGATCTCCTACAATGAGCAGTTCTTC
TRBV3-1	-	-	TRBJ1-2	CASGRGLPNYGYTF	TGTGCCAGCGGTAGGGGTCTCCCTAACTATGGCTACACCTTC
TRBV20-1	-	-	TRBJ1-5	CSAVRQGNQPQHF	TGCAGTGCTGTTCGTCAGGGAAATCAGCCCCAGCATTTT
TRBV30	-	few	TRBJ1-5	CAWSVGGAPSNQPQHF	TGTGCCTGGAGTGTCGGGGGGGCCCCTAGCAATCAGCCCCAGCATTTT
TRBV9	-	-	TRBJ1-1	CASSVGTMNTEAFF	TGTGCCAGCAGCGTTGGAACAATGAACACTGAAGCTTTCTTT
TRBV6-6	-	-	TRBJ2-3	CASSYAGTTDTQYF	TGTGCCAGCAGTTACGCGGGGACCACAGATACGCAGTATTTT
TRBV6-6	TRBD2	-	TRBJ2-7	CASTPAGGYHEQYF	TGTGCCAGCACCCCAGCGGGGGGTTACCACGAGCAGTACTTC
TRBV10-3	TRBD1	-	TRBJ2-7	CAISADRDNEQYF	TGTGCCATCAGTGCAGACAGGGACAACGAGCAGTACTTC
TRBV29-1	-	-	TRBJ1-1	CSVDRGVGANTEAFF	TGCAGCGTTGACAGGGGCGTGGGAGCGAACACTGAAGCTTTCTTT
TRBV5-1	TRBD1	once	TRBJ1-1	CASNPLPGTGGVGTEAFF	TGCGCCAGCAACCCCCTACCCGGGACAGGGGGCGTAGGGACTGAAGCTTTCTTT
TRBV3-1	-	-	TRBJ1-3	CASSQARRGTIYF	TGTGCCAGCAGCCAAGCAAGGCGAGGCACCATATATTTT
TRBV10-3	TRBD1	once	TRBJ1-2	CAIRGGQGDYGYTF	TGTGCCATCAGGGGGGGACAGGGGGACTATGGCTACACCTTC
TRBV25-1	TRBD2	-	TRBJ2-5	CASSDPGLAVRETQYF	TGTGCCAGCAGTGACCCGGGACTAGCGGTTAGAGAGACCCAGTACTTC
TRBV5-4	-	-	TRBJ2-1	CASSTLRLVNEQFF	TGTGCCAGCAGCACCCTTAGGCTGGTGAATGAGCAGTTCTTC
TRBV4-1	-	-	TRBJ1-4	CASSQDPGRSNEKLFF	TGCGCCAGCAGCCAAGATCCGGGTCGGAGTAATGAAAAACTGTTTTTT
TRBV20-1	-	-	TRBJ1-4	CSARDGAGTNEKLFF	TGCAGTGCTAGAGATGGGGCCGGGACTAATGAAAAACTGTTTTTT
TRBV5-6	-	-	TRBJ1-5	CASSLRYTRQPQHF	TGTGCCAGCAGCTTAAGGTACACCAGACAGCCCCAGCATTTT
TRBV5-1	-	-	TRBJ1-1	CASSPRAMNTEAFF	TGCGCCAGCAGCCCCAGAGCGATGAACACTGAAGCTTTCTTT
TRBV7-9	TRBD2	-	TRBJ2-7	CASSLHTVAGVDEQYF	TGTGCCAGCAGCTTACATACGGTGGCGGGAGTTGACGAGCAGTACTTC
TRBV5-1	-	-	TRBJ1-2	CASSSWAANYGYTF	TGCGCCAGCAGCTCATGGGCCGCTAACTATGGCTACACCTTC
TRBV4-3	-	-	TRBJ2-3	CASSHPKPIQTDTQYF	TGCGCCAGCAGCCACCCTAAACCGATCCAAACAGATACGCAGTATTTT
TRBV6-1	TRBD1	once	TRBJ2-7	CASSISARDSVSYEQYF	TGTGCCAGCAGTATCTCCGCACGGGACAGCGTTTCCTACGAGCAGTACTTC
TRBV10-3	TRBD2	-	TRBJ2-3	CAPPTERGNSTSTDTQYF	TGTGCCCCCCCGACTGAGCGGGGGAATTCTACTAGCACAGATACGCAGTATTTT
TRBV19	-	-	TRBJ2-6	CASSIALSGANVLTF	TGTGCCAGTAGTATCGCCCTCTCTGGGGCCAACGTCCTGACTTTC
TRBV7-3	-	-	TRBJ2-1	CASSPRTSSSNEQFF	TGTGCCAGCAGCCCCCGGACCTCTTCTTCCAATGAGCAGTTCTTC
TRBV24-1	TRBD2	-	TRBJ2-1	CATSRPGTSVNEQFF	TGTGCCACCAGTCGTCCCGGGACTAGCGTGAATGAGCAGTTCTTC
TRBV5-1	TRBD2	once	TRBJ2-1	CASSLSSGYNEQFF	TGCGCCAGCAGCTTATCTAGCGGTTACAATGAGCAGTTCTTC
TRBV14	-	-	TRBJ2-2	CASSWGPGELFF	TGTGCCAGCAGCTGGGGGCCCGGGGAGCTGTTTTTT
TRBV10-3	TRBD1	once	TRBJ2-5	CAISEYRTGGEETQYF	TGTGCCATCAGTGAGTACCGGACAGGGGGCGAAGAGACCCAGTACTTC
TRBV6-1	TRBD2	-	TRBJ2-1	CASRPPLAGGQPSYNEQFF	TGTGCCAGCAGGCCACCTCTAGCGGGAGGTCAACCCTCCTACAATGAGCAGTTCTTC
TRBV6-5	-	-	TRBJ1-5	CASSYFYNWRGGNQPQHF	TGTGCCAGCAGTTACTTTTATAATTGGAGAGGAGGAAATCAGCCCCAGCATTTT
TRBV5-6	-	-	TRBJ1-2	CASSPLEAGRVYTF	TGTGCCAGCAGCCCTCTTGAGGCAGGGAGGGTCTACACCTTC
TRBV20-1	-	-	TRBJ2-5	CSASRGTETQYF	TGCAGTGCTAGTAGAGGGACCGAGACCCAGTACTTC
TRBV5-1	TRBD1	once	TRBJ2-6	CASSPLTGVKSTGANVLTF	TGCGCCAGCAGCCCCTTGACAGGGGTGAAGTCCACTGGGGCCAACGTCCTGACTTTC
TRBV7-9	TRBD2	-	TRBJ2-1	CASTERAGGPYNEQFF	TGTGCCAGCACCGAACGGGCGGGAGGCCCCTACAATGAGCAGTTCTTC
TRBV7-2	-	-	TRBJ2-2	CASSLDGSNTGELFF	TGTGCCAGCAGCTTAGACGGTTCGAACACCGGGGAGCTGTTTTTT
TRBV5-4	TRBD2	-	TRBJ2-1	CASSLAGRLAGGGTYNEQFF	TGTGCCAGCAGCTTGGCAGGAAGACTAGCGGGAGGAGGCACCTACAATGAGCAGTTCTTC
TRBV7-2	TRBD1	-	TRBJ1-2	CASSFTGEAAMKGYTF	TGTGCCAGCAGCTTTACAGGGGAGGCAGCTATGAAGGGCTACACCTTC
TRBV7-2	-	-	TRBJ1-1	CASSFGSSNTEAFF	TGTGCCAGCAGCTTTGGCAGTTCGAACACTGAAGCTTTCTTT
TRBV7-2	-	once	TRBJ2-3	CASSLGFRTDTQYF	TGTGCCAGCAGCTTAGGCTTCCGCACAGATACGCAGTATTTT
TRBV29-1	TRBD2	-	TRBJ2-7	CSAIIAGVSNEQYF	TGCAGCGCGATCATAGCGGGGGTTTCCAACGAGCAGTACTTC
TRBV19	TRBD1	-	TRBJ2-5	CASSIGGQGEETQYF	TGTGCCAGTAGTATAGGGGGACAGGGAGAAGAGACCCAGTACTTC
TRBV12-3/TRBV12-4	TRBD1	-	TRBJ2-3	CASSPQGQPADTQYF	TGTGCCAGCAGTCCTCAGGGACAGCCCGCAGATACGCAGTATTTT